One sample yielded the 27 T cell receptor beta chains listed below, sequenced in a study of blood T cells in healthy people across ages. Then a second PCR, running about 7 to 11 cycles, was carried out with a sample-barcoded 5' primer and a J-beta primer mix. TCRdb re-called the 5' RACE reads through MiXCR, storing one row per CDR3 protein. The table includes about 1,000,000 distinct CDR3 sequences, more than 40% detected once. Sequences were obtained from blood. The receptors shown here come from a woman aged 55-69 years in good health.

The chain carries TRBV7-9 and TRBJ2-4; the D gene is possibly TRBD1 (5 bases). The J call is uncertain, as TRBJ2-7 better fits the DNA end. The CDR3 is 14 residues long. CDR1 and CDR2 (germline): SEHNR, FQNEAQ (reference sequence). The CDR3 region is CASSPPTAGDEQYF. The CDR3 DNA reads TGTGCCAGCAGCCCGCCGACAGCTGGGGACGAGCAGTACTTC.

The chain carries TRBV5-1 and TRBJ2-3; 10 bases are a match to TRBD2. Looked up from germline, CDR1 is SGHRS and CDR2 is YFSETQ. V was pared by 6 bases and J by 8 bases, with 6 bases of the junction left unmatched. The CDR3 has 13 residues. CDR3 sequence (DNA): TGCGCCAGCAACGGACTAGCGGCGGGTACGCAGTATTTT. Protein sequence: CASNGLAAGTQYF.

V and J are TRBV6-2 or TRBV6-3 and TRBJ2-5; D unresolved. The V and J ends lost 7 bases and 5 bases respectively, with 17 bases between them. CDR1 is MNHEY, CDR2 SVGEGT, per germline. The CDR3 is made up of 14 amino acids. CDR3 bases: TGTGCCAGCAAACCTGGGGTCCCCCTGGAGACCCAGTACTTC. Protein sequence: CASKPGVPLETQYF.

The table lists this clonotype with a few counts. This rearrangement joins TRBV29-1 to TRBJ1-4; D gene uncertain. Germline V lookup: CDR1 SQVTM, CDR2 ANQGSEA. Trimming took off 5 bases at V and 8 bases at J, with 12 bases between the two ends. The CDR3 loop spans 12 amino acids. This CDR3 is CSVQAEGEKLFF. In DNA, the CDR3 is TGCAGCGTTCAGGCCGAAGGAGAAAAACTGTTTTTT.

This clonotype turned up a few times. The V and J genes are TRBV5-5 and TRBJ2-1; D gene uncertain. V was shortened by 5 bases and J by 9 bases, with 12 bases between the two germline ends. CDR1 and CDR2 (germline): SGHKS, YYEKEE (reference sequence). The length of the CDR3 is 12 residues. In DNA form, the CDR3 reads TGTGCCAGCAGACAATCCATGGTTGAGCAGTTCTTC. It codes for CASRQSMVEQFF.

This clonotype was observed once. The V gene is TRBV7-7, the J gene TRBJ2-3, with D unresolved. CDR1 is SSHAT and CDR2 is FNYEAQ in the germline V gene (reference sequence). The CDR3 length is 13 residues. The V gene lost 0 bases and the J gene lost 5 bases, with 6 bases spanning the gap. CDR3 region: CASSLAIRDTQYF. The DNA for the CDR3 is TGTGCCAGCAGCTTAGCGATCAGAGATACGCAGTATTTT.

This rearrangement joins TRBV29-1 to TRBJ2-3; 9 bases line up with TRBD1. The germline CDR1 and CDR2 sequences are SQVTM and ANQGSEA. The CDR3 sequence is 14 residues long. V was clipped by 4 bases and J by 4 bases; unmatched bases: 6. CDR3 in DNA: TGCAGCGTTGGGGCCGGGACAGGGTCAGATACGCAGTATTTT. This encodes CSVGAGTGSDTQYF.

The chain is built from TRBV7-6 and TRBJ2-7; the match to TRBD2 covers 11 bases. The V gene end was trimmed by 4 bases and the J gene end by 3 bases; junction bases not matched to a gene: 14. The germline gives CDR1 SGHVS, CDR2 FNYEAQ. The CDR3 covers 18 residues. CDR3 sequence: CASSSPPGSGRAGYEQYF. The CDR3 coding sequence is TGTGCCAGCAGCTCCCCTCCGGGTAGCGGGAGGGCGGGCTACGAGCAGTACTTC.

This clonotype appeared many times. The chain employs TRBV29-1 and TRBJ2-7; 10 bases agree with TRBD2. V lost 3 bases, J lost 3 bases, and 8 bases stayed unmatched. Germline CDR1 reads SQVTM; CDR2 reads ANQGSEA. The CDR3 contains 15 residues. The chain's CDR3 is CSVESLAGVFYEQYF. The CDR3 region has the DNA TGCAGCGTTGAGTCCCTAGCGGGAGTTTTCTACGAGCAGTACTTC.

The V call is TRBV11-3, the J call TRBJ2-1, with D possibly being TRBD2 (6 bases). The germline V and J ends were trimmed by 2 bases and 10 bases, with 18 bases remaining between them. Germline CDR1 reads SGHNT; CDR2 reads YENEEA. This CDR3 is 15 amino acids long. CDR3 in DNA: TGTGCCAGCAGCTTATCAACGGGAGCGGCCGGGGAGCAGTTCTTC. This sequence encodes CASSLSTGAAGEQFF.

The chain is built from TRBV28 and TRBJ1-6, with D unresolved. V was shortened by 8 bases and J by 7 bases, with 18 bases between the two germline ends. The germline gives CDR1 MDHEN, CDR2 SYDVKM. The CDR3 has 15 residues. This chain's CDR3 is CASRVEDQTNSPLHF. The CDR3 DNA follows: TGTGCCAGCCGGGTGGAGGACCAGACGAATTCACCCCTCCACTTT.

The CDR3 DNA sequence: TGTGCCAGCAGCTTGGGGTCCTCCCTAGGGGGGGAGACCCAGTACTTC. Its protein product is CASSLGSSLGGETQYF. The chain has TRBV11-2 and TRBJ2-5, with D perhaps being TRBD1 or TRBD2 (6 bases each). V shed 3 bases and J shed 5 bases, with 19 bases lying between them. Germline lookup yields CDR1 SGHAT and CDR2 FQNNGV. The length of the CDR3 is 16 residues.

The V gene is TRBV6-6, the J gene TRBJ2-2; the D gene is possibly TRBD2 (5 bases). The CDR3 length is 14 residues. The germline V gene encodes CDR1 MNHNY and CDR2 SVGAGI (reference sequence). Trimming stripped 8 bases from V and 1 base from J, with 11 bases between. CDR3 protein: CASGWERNTGELFF. As DNA, the CDR3 is TGTGCCAGCGGTTGGGAGAGGAACACCGGGGAGCTGTTTTTT.

This clonotype was seen a few times. This rearrangement joins TRBV6-6 to TRBJ2-3, with 7 bases lining up with TRBD1. The CDR3 length is 15 residues. The germline V gene has CDR1 MNHNY and CDR2 SVGAGI (reference sequence). The trim removed 7 bases at V and 5 bases at J, leaving 12 bases unmatched. CDR3 in amino acids: CASILEGQLGDTQYF. The CDR3 DNA reads TGTGCCAGCATTCTTGAGGGACAGCTGGGAGATACGCAGTATTTT.

The chain is built from TRBV7-2 and TRBJ2-3, with 7 nucleotides matching TRBD2. The CDR3 has 15 residues. V dropped 3 bases and J dropped 2; count of bases not matched to a gene: 5. Germline V gene data show CDR1 as SGHTA and CDR2 as FQGNSA. The CDR3 DNA sequence: TGTGCCAGCAGCTTCGGGGGGACTTTCACAGATACGCAGTATTTT. Translating gives CASSFGGTFTDTQYF. Complete variable domain (other parts from reference TRBV7-2 and TRBJ2-3): GAGVSQSPSNKVTEKGKDVELRCDPISGHTALYWYRQSLGQGLEFLIYFQGNSAPDKSGLPSDRFSAERTGGSVSTLTIQRTQQEDSAVYLCASSFGGTFTDTQYFGPGTRLTVL.

V gene TRBV20-1 combines with J gene TRBJ2-4; maybe TRBD2 (7 bases). The CDR3 loop spans 11 amino acids. Germline V gene sequence: CDR1 DFQATT, CDR2 SNEGSKA (reference sequence). The DNA for the CDR3 is TGCAGCCCCCGGGGGGCGGACATTCAGTACTTC. Translation: CSPRGADIQYF.

The chain joins TRBV4-1 to TRBJ2-3; D is unresolved. The CDR3 covers 16 residues. Trimming took 0 bases from V and 4 from J, leaving 14 bases between them. Germline assignment: CDR1 MGHRA and CDR2 YSYEKL. In DNA form, the CDR3 reads TGCGCCAGCAGCCAAGAGTCACGAAGGCACGCAGATACGCAGTATTTT. The encoded protein is CASSQESRRHADTQYF.

This clonotype was counted between two and nine times. V is TRBV10-3 and J is TRBJ2-7, with no clear D. Trimming removed 6 bases from V and 2 bases from J, with 20 bases in between. Germline CDR1 reads ENHRY; CDR2 reads SYGVKD. The CDR3 is made up of 16 amino acids. Here the CDR3 DNA reads TGTGCCATCAGGAGGACCCATATCTCCTCAACCTACGAGCAGTACTTC. Translating it yields CAIRRTHISSTYEQYF.

The V and J genes are TRBV12-3 or TRBV12-4 and TRBJ2-5; TRBD1 agrees at 10 bases. CDR3 length: 15 residues. V lost 5 bases, J lost 5 bases, and 8 bases stayed unmatched. The DNA of the CDR3 is TGTGCCAGCAGTCCTCGGACAGGGGGGACTGAGACCCAGTACTTC. The encoded protein is CASSPRTGGTETQYF.

This clonotype was observed a handful of times. The chain links TRBV7-2 to TRBJ2-1; TRBD2 matches 10 bases. With 6 bases clipped from V and 7 bases from J, the junction kept 9 bases outside the gene matches. CDR1 and CDR2 from the germline V gene are SGHTA and FQGNSA. The CDR3 is 15 amino acids. The CDR3 nucleotides are TGTGCCAGCAGTTCAGGACTAGCGGTAGGAAATGAGCAGTTCTTC. It encodes CASSSGLAVGNEQFF.

This clonotype was seen more than once but under ten times. The chain is built from TRBV20-1 and TRBJ2-3; the D gene is possibly TRBD2 (6 bases). V dropped 0 bases and J dropped 3 bases, with 19 bases sitting between them. The CDR3 runs to 17 residues. The germline gives CDR1 DFQATT, CDR2 SNEGSKA (reference sequence). The CDR3 sequence is CSARDRSGDEWTDTQYF. The CDR3 nucleotides read TGCAGTGCTAGAGATAGATCGGGGGACGAATGGACAGATACGCAGTATTTT.

This clonotype was detected once. No conserved phenylalanine or tryptophan is present at the end of the CDR3, so a read error is the likely explanation. The V call is TRBV29-1, the J call TRBJ2-7, with D possibly matching TRBD2 (6 bases). The J call may be faulty, since TRBJ2-5 better matches the DNA end. In germline, CDR1 is SQVTM, CDR2 ANQGSEA. This CDR3 is built from 12 residues. CDR3 sequence: CSVDGGQETQYL. The CDR3 bases are TGCAGCGTTGACGGGGGCCAAGAGACCCAGTACTTA.

This clonotype was seen more than once but under ten times. The chain joins TRBV7-2 to TRBJ2-5; the match to TRBD2 covers 16 bases. Germline CDR1 and CDR2: SGHTA and FQGNSA. With V trimmed by 4 bases and J by 1 base, 3 bases remained unmatched. The CDR3 has 17 amino acids. The CDR3, as DNA: TGTGCCAGCAGCTCGGGGACTAGCGGGAGGGCCCAAGAGACCCAGTACTTC. Amino acid sequence: CASSSGTSGRAQETQYF.

This chain uses TRBV19 with TRBJ2-1; TRBD1 matches at 7 bases. The germline V gene has CDR1 LNHDA and CDR2 SQIVND (reference sequence). J lost 10 bases, V lost 10 bases, and 13 bases had no gene match. CDR3 length: 13 amino acids. CDR3 sequence reads: CATRDRAAREQFF. CDR3 in DNA: TGTGCCACCAGAGACAGGGCGGCTAGGGAGCAGTTCTTC.

There are many counts of this clonotype. The rearrangement joins TRBV7-2 to TRBJ2-1; no clear D. Germline V CDR1 and CDR2: SGHTA, FQGNSA. This CDR3 is 14 amino acids long. Between the trimmed V and J ends, which lost 3 bases and 4 bases, there was a span of 10 bases. CDR3 amino acids: CASSFGPNYNEQFF. The CDR3 DNA reads TGTGCCAGCAGCTTCGGCCCAAATTACAATGAGCAGTTCTTC.

The chain couples TRBV9 to TRBJ2-7, with D tentatively TRBD1 (7 bases). Between the trimmed V and J ends, which lost 0 bases and 3 bases, there was a span of 10 bases. From germline, CDR1 is SGDLS and CDR2 YYNGEE. The CDR3 runs 14 residues. CDR3 residues: CASSVGRGLYEQYF. In nucleotides, the CDR3 is TGTGCCAGCAGCGTAGGGAGGGGGCTCTACGAGCAGTACTTC. The full variable domain, in which reference TRBV9 and TRBJ2-7 provide the parts outside the CDR3, is DSGVTQTPKHLITATGQRVTLRCSPRSGDLSVYWYQQSLDQGLQFLIQYYNGEERAKGNILERFSAQQFPDLHSELNLSSLELGDSALYFCASSVGRGLYEQYFGPGTRLTVT.

Here the CDR3 reads CASSLASQRGYNEQFF. In DNA, the CDR3 is TGTGCCAGCAGCTTAGCGTCGCAACGGGGCTACAATGAGCAGTTCTTC. The chain carries TRBV7-2 and TRBJ2-1, with D possibly being TRBD2 (5 bases). V dropped 0 bases and J dropped 3 bases, with 12 bases sitting between them. CDR1 is SGHTA, CDR2 FQGNSA, per germline. The CDR3 sequence is 16 residues long.